This TCR beta chain emerged from a study of blood T cell repertoires in COVID-19. For the study at large: Acute and convalescent COVID-19 specimens originated in the United States, Italy and Spain. T cells, B-cell-depleted T cells, or PBMCs supplied cDNA or gDNA.

Germline V gene sequence: CDR1 SGHRS, CDR2 YFSETQ. V lost 4 bases to trimming and J lost 3 bases, with 8 bases between them. This CDR3 has 13 residues. As originally analysed: The assay estimated nucleated cells by amplifying reference gene primers. Repertoires were generated with immunoSEQ multiplex PCR, while TCRdb's copy carries only in-frame clones and drops some. V and J calls and clone size come straight from that table; D and trimming were deduced from the DNA. The sample lists about 270,000 clones; around nine tenths were seen once. This clonotype was sampled from a man aged 50 to 60 with acute or convalescent COVID-19. Input material: peripheral blood. This chain links TRBV5-1 with TRBJ1-3; D is uncertain. CDR3 nucleotide sequence: TGCGCCAGCAGCCCCGAGAGTGGAAACACCATATATTTT. It specifies CASSPESGNTIYF.